These 24 T cell receptor beta chains came from one sample sequenced in a study of T cells in Graves' hyperthyroidism and ophthalmopathy. TCR beta CDR3 sequences were amplified from RNA transcripts. Carried out on the TCR CDR3, a first-round RT-PCR used the HTBI primer set. Each CDR3 protein gets one entry after TCRdb re-called the multiplex PCR reads with MiXCR. The top ten clones hold roughly 8.5% of a sample with around 300,000 distinct CDR3 sequences, 13% of them seen once. The specimen was blood. These receptors came from a woman younger than 45 with Graves' hyperthyroidism that later progressed to Graves' ophthalmopathy.

The chain is built from TRBV9 and TRBJ1-1; no clear D gene. Trimming shortened V by 4 bases and J by 9 bases, and 13 bases separated the two germline ends. The CDR3 is 12 residues long. Germline CDR1 reads SGDLS; CDR2 reads YYNGEE. The CDR3 sequence: CASSTLPGKAFF. CDR3 in DNA: TGTGCCAGCAGCACACTACCAGGTAAAGCTTTCTTT.

The chain employs TRBV6-1 and TRBJ2-7, with D perhaps TRBD1 (5 bases). The CDR3 has 13 amino acids. The germline gives CDR1 MNHNS, CDR2 SASEGT. The V end was cut by 3 bases, the J end by 2 bases, with 8 bases between. CDR3 sequence (DNA): TGTGCCAGCAGTGATCGACAGACCTACGAGCAGTACTTC. This translates into CASSDRQTYEQYF.

This clonotype has a count of ten or more. The chain couples TRBV19 to TRBJ1-5, with D perhaps TRBD1 (6 bases). The CDR3 covers 15 residues. The V end was cut by 2 bases, the J end by 7 bases, with 15 bases between. From germline, CDR1 is LNHDA and CDR2 SQIVND (reference sequence). Written as DNA, the CDR3 is TGTGCCAGTAGTATAATGTCAGGGGCCGGGCAGCCCCAGCATTTT. It encodes CASSIMSGAGQPQHF.

The sample holds many counts of this clonotype. V is TRBV20-1 and J is TRBJ1-1; D perhaps matches TRBD1 (6 bases). Germline V lookup: CDR1 DFQATT, CDR2 SNEGSKA (reference sequence). Trimming removed 3 bases at V and 0 bases at J, with 8 bases between. CDR3 length: 13 amino acids. The CDR3 protein is CSASWDMNTEAFF. The DNA for the CDR3 is TGCAGTGCTAGTTGGGACATGAACACTGAAGCTTTCTTT.

This clonotype was recorded many times. The rearrangement joins TRBV4-1 to TRBJ2-5; 13 nucleotides line up with TRBD2. This CDR3 comprises 19 residues. Germline trimming cut 3 bases from V and 2 bases from J; bases unmatched to any gene: 12. From germline, CDR1 is MGHRA and CDR2 YSYEKL. The CDR3 reads CASSQEGLAGEGWQETQYF. CDR3 coding DNA: TGCGCCAGCAGCCAGGAAGGACTAGCGGGAGAAGGCTGGCAAGAGACCCAGTACTTC.

This clonotype was recorded many times. This rearrangement joins TRBV28 to TRBJ2-7; 7 bases match TRBD2. CDR1 is MDHEN and CDR2 is SYDVKM in the germline V gene. There are 14 residues in the CDR3. V shed 2 bases and J 2 bases; nucleotides not matched to a gene: 3. The CDR3 DNA follows: TGTGCCAGCAGTTTAAATGGGGGGGCCTACGAGCAGTACTTC. Translated: CASSLNGGAYEQYF.

Many counts were recorded for this clonotype. The J gene is TRBJ2-2, the V gene TRBV30, with 9 bases identical to TRBD2. V was clipped by 0 bases and J by 2 bases; unmatched bases: 7. Germline loops: CDR1 GTSNPN, CDR2 SVGIG (reference sequence). The CDR3 loop spans 17 amino acids. The CDR3 region is CAWSVGLAVANTGELFF. CDR3 DNA sequence: TGTGCCTGGAGTGTGGGACTAGCAGTCGCCAACACCGGGGAGCTGTTTTTT.

As regards this clonotype: Germline and junction disagree at one end, which may indicate a read error. The CDR3 nucleotides read TGTGCCGGCAGCGGAGAGAGCGGGAGGGCCGCCTACAATGAGCAGTTCTTC. Protein product: CAGSGESGRAAYNEQFF. The rearrangement joins TRBV9 to TRBJ2-1, with 10 bases aligning to TRBD2. Germline CDR1 is SGDLS and CDR2 is YYNGEE. There are 17 residues in the CDR3.

The sample holds a few counts of this clonotype. CDR3: CASSPSSGRAKNTQYF. CDR3 nucleotide sequence: TGTGCCAGCTCACCCTCTAGCGGGAGGGCCAAAAATACGCAGTATTTT. The chain joins TRBV18 to TRBJ2-3; 12 nucleotides line up with TRBD2. The V gene's germline CDR1 is KGHSH and CDR2 LQKENI. CDR3 length equals 16 residues. The V segment lost 3 bases and the J segment 7 bases; nucleotides outside the gene matches: 8.

There are many counts of this clonotype. The chain has TRBV5-4 and TRBJ2-2; D gene ambiguous. V was shortened by 6 bases and J by 0 bases, with 6 bases between the two germline ends. Germline V gene sequence: CDR1 SGHNT, CDR2 YYREEE (reference sequence). This CDR3 has 13 residues. The CDR3 DNA sequence: TGTGCCAGCACCGCCACGAACACCGGGGAGCTGTTTTTT. Translation gives CASTATNTGELFF.

This clonotype was counted ten times or more. This rearrangement joins TRBV12-3 or TRBV12-4 to TRBJ1-1, with D hard to call. The CDR3 loop spans 12 amino acids. Trimming removed 3 bases at V and 10 bases at J, with 12 bases between. The CDR3 DNA reads TGTGCCAGCAGTTTGCGGTCGGTTGTAGCTTTCTTT. It codes for CASSLRSVVAFF.

This chain links TRBV9 with TRBJ1-3; D remains unclear. The CDR3 runs 14 residues. V was shortened by 3 bases and J by 0 bases, with 7 bases between the two germline ends. Germline values: CDR1 SGDLS, CDR2 YYNGEE. As DNA, the CDR3 is TGTGCCAGCAGCGCCAGCGGCTCTGGAAACACCATATATTTT. Translation gives CASSASGSGNTIYF.

This clonotype showed up just a few times. The V call is TRBV19, the J call TRBJ2-6, with D uncertain. Germline lookup yields CDR1 LNHDA and CDR2 SQIVND (reference sequence). CDR3 length equals 14 residues. Trimming removed 2 bases from V and 1 base from J, with 3 bases in between. The chain's CDR3 is CASSIQSGANVLTF. The DNA of the CDR3 is TGTGCCAGTAGTATACAATCTGGGGCCAACGTCCTGACTTTC.

This clonotype was detected ten times or more. The J gene is TRBJ2-5, the V gene TRBV20-1; 13 nucleotides align to TRBD2. CDR3 length: 16 amino acids. V was pared by 0 bases and J by 5 bases, with 6 bases of the junction left unmatched. Germline V gene data show CDR1 as DFQATT and CDR2 as SNEGSKA (reference sequence). DNA of the CDR3: TGCAGTGCTAGAGATTCAGGACTAGCGGGAGTGGAGACCCAGTACTTC. This translates into CSARDSGLAGVETQYF.

At least ten counts were recorded for this clonotype. The chain employs TRBV7-9 and TRBJ1-6; the D is unclear. The V and J ends lost 5 bases and 9 bases respectively, with 14 bases between them. The CDR3 spans 14 residues. The germline gives CDR1 SEHNR, CDR2 FQNEAQ (reference sequence). CDR3 sequence (DNA): TGTGCCAGCAGCCCCCTCGGACCGAGTTCACCCCTCCACTTT. It specifies CASSPLGPSSPLHF.

This clonotype was counted ten times or more. The rearrangement uses TRBV4-3 and TRBJ1-1; 9 bases align to TRBD1. The CDR3 runs 16 residues. The germline CDR1 and CDR2 sequences are LGHNA and YSLEER. The V and J ends lost 0 bases and 4 bases, in that order; junction bases with no gene match: 6. CDR3 nucleotide sequence: TGCGCCAGCAGCCAAGATCGTGGGGACAGGGTCACTGAAGCTTTCTTT. Protein sequence: CASSQDRGDRVTEAFF.

This clonotype was picked up many times. The chain carries TRBV7-8 and TRBJ2-7; D possibly uses TRBD1 or TRBD2 (5 bases each). Germline CDR1 is SGHVS and CDR2 is FQNEAQ. The CDR3 has 16 amino acids. Deletions cut 1 base from V and 3 bases from J, with 16 bases between. The CDR3 reads CASSLGGSEYHYEQYF. For the CDR3, the DNA is TGTGCCAGCAGCTTAGGGGGGTCTGAATATCACTACGAGCAGTACTTC.

The sample holds many counts of this clonotype. The V and J genes are TRBV18 and TRBJ2-7; the D gene is possibly TRBD1 (6 bases). CDR1 and CDR2 from the germline V gene are KGHSH and LQKENI. V shed 3 bases and J shed 0 bases, with 9 bases lying between them. The CDR3 is made up of 14 amino acids. The CDR3 nucleotides are TGTGCCAGCTCACCCGCGACAGGCTCCTACGAGCAGTACTTC. This codes for CASSPATGSYEQYF. The full variable domain, with the rest looked up from reference TRBV18 and TRBJ2-7, is NAGVMQNPRHLVRRRGQEARLRCSPMKGHSHVYWYRQLPEEGLKFMVYLQKENIIDESGMPKERFSAEFPKEGPSILRIQQVVRGDSAAYFCASSPATGSYEQYFGPGTRLTVT.

This clonotype occurred many times. The V and J genes are TRBV2 and TRBJ2-7, with 7 positions matching TRBD2. Germline-derived CDR1 and CDR2 are SNHLY and FYNNEI. After removal of 2 bases from V and 1 base from J, the junction contained 5 bases not matched to a gene. This CDR3 has 15 residues. The CDR3 spells CASSELAVISYEQYF. CDR3 sequence (DNA): TGTGCCAGCAGTGAACTAGCGGTAATATCCTACGAGCAGTACTTC.

In its sample, this clonotype was seen many times. This rearrangement joins TRBV7-3 to TRBJ2-5; 11 bases fit TRBD2. In germline, CDR1 is SGHTA, CDR2 FQGTGA. The V and J ends lost 2 bases and 5 bases, in that order; junction bases with no gene match: 4. The CDR3 has 15 amino acids. In nucleotides, the CDR3 is TGTGCCAGCAGCTTACTACCTAGCGGGAGGGAGACCCAGTACTTC. Protein: CASSLLPSGRETQYF.

This clonotype came up a few times. The J gene is TRBJ1-2, the V gene TRBV28; D gene unclear. Between the trimmed V and J ends, which lost 5 bases and 10 bases, there was a span of 14 bases. The length of the CDR3 is 12 residues. Germline lookup yields CDR1 MDHEN and CDR2 SYDVKM. The DNA for the CDR3 is TGTGCCAGCAGTCCCCGCCGGGGTATCTACACCTTC. It is translated as CASSPRRGIYTF.

On this clonotype: This may stem from a read error, because a much larger clone lies one nucleotide away. The DNA of the CDR3 is TGTGCCAGCAGTAAAGCGGGGGTCTCAGTTGGCTACACCTTC. This gives the protein CASSKAGVSVGYTF. The rearrangement links TRBV27 to TRBJ1-2, with D possibly TRBD1 on 5 matching bases. The CDR3 length is 14 residues. The germline V and J ends were trimmed by 5 bases and 7 bases, with 17 bases remaining between them. Germline CDR1 and CDR2: MNHEY and SMNVEV (reference sequence).

This clonotype was recorded at least ten times. This sequence joins TRBV11-1 and TRBJ1-1; 8 nucleotides match TRBD1. Germline V gene data show CDR1 as SGHAT and CDR2 as FQDESV (reference sequence). Trimming removed 3 bases from V and 3 bases from J; junction bases left unmatched: 3. The CDR3 is 14 amino acids. CDR3 loop: CASSLGTGHTEAFF. The CDR3 coding sequence is TGTGCCAGCAGCTTGGGGACAGGACACACTGAAGCTTTCTTT. The full variable domain, its missing parts supplied by reference TRBV11-1 and TRBJ1-1, is EAEVAQSPRYKITEKSQAVAFWCDPISGHATLYWYRQILGQGPELLVQFQDESVVDDSQLPKDRFSAERLKGVDSTLKIQPAELGDSAMYLCASSLGTGHTEAFFGQGTRLTVV.

This clonotype has a single count. The chain uses TRBV2 and TRBJ2-1; 12 bases are a match to TRBD1. Unmatched junction bases numbered 9, after V lost 7 bases and J lost 8 bases. Germline CDR1 reads SNHLY; CDR2 reads FYNNEI. The CDR3 is 15 amino acids. The CDR3 sequence: CASKTGTGGSYEQFF. The DNA for the CDR3 is TGTGCCAGCAAAACCGGGACAGGGGGCAGCTATGAGCAGTTCTTC.